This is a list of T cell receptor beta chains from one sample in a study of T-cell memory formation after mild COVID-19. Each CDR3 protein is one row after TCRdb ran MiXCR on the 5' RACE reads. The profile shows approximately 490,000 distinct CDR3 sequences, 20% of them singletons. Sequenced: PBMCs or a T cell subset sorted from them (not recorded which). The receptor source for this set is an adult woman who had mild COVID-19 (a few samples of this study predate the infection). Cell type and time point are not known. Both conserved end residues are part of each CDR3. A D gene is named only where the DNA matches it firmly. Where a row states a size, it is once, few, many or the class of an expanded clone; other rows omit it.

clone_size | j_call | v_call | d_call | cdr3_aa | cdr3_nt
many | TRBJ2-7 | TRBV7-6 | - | CASSLSQVFEQYF | TGTGCCAGCAGCTTAAGTCAGGTATTCGAGCAGTACTTC
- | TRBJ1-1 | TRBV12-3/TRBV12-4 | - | CASSVQEFEAFF | TGTGCCAGCAGTGTACAGGAGTTTGAAGCTTTCTTT
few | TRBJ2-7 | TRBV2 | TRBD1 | CASREPGQFYEQYF | TGTGCCAGCAGGGAACCGGGACAGTTCTACGAGCAGTACTTC
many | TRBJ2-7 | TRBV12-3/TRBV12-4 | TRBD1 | CASSWDSYEQYF | TGTGCCAGCAGTTGGGACAGCTACGAGCAGTACTTC
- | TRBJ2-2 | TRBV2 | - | CASSDSGEHRAGELFF | TGTGCCAGCAGTGACTCGGGGGAACATAGGGCCGGGGAGCTGTTTTTT
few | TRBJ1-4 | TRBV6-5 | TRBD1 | CASSPGGSVEKLFF | TGTGCCAGCAGTCCAGGGGGCTCGGTTGAAAAACTGTTTTTT
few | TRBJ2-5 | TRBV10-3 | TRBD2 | CAISTAGLRETQYF | TGTGCCATCAGTACAGCGGGGCTAAGAGAGACCCAGTACTTC
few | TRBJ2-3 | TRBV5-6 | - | CASSWGRGTDTQYF | TGTGCCAGCAGCTGGGGACGGGGCACAGATACGCAGTATTTT
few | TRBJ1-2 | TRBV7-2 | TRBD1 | CASSLSGPEGANYGYTF | TGTGCCAGCAGCTTATCCGGTCCCGAGGGGGCGAACTATGGCTACACCTTC
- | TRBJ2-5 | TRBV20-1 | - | CSASLGPAETQYF | TGCAGTGCTAGTTTGGGCCCGGCGGAGACCCAGTACTTC
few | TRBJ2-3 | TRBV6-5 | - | CASSPRTPPTDTQYF | TGTGCCAGCTCCCCCAGGACACCGCCCACAGATACGCAGTATTTT
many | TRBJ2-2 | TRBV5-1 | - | CASSVVQNTGELFF | TGCGCCAGCTCCGTAGTGCAAAACACCGGGGAGCTGTTTTTT
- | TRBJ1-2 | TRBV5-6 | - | CASSPQTGWDYGYTF | TGTGCCAGCAGCCCCCAGACAGGATGGGACTATGGCTACACCTTC
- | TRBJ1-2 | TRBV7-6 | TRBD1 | CARSPRQGPGGYTF | TGTGCCAGAAGCCCGAGACAGGGTCCTGGGGGCTACACCTTC
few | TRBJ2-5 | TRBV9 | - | CASSSSDAGYQETQYF | TGTGCCAGCAGCTCAAGTGACGCGGGATACCAAGAGACCCAGTACTTC
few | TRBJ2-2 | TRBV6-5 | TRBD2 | CASRGLARPGELFF | TGTGCCAGCAGGGGACTAGCGAGGCCCGGGGAGCTGTTTTTT
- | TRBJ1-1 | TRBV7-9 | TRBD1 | CASSLSGQVSTEAFF | TGTGCCAGCAGCTTATCGGGACAGGTATCCACTGAAGCTTTCTTT
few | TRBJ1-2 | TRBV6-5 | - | CASSFTRGGNYGYTF | TGTGCCAGCAGCTTTACCCGGGGGGGCAACTATGGCTACACCTTC
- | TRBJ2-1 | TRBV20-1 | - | CSALMDSRNEQFF | TGCAGTGCCCTCATGGACTCTCGCAATGAGCAGTTCTTC
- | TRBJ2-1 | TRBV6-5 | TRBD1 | CASSWDSNYNEQFF | TGTGCCAGCAGCTGGGACAGTAACTACAATGAGCAGTTCTTC
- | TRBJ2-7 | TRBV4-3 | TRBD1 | CASSQQTGISYEQYF | TGCGCCAGCAGCCAACAGACAGGGATCTCCTACGAGCAGTACTTC
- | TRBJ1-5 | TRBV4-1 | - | CASSQEDRSNQPQHF | TGCGCCAGCAGCCAAGAGGACAGAAGCAATCAGCCCCAGCATTTT
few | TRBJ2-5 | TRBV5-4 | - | CASSFRIGQETQYF | TGTGCCAGCAGCTTCCGGATTGGGCAAGAGACCCAGTACTTC